This T cell receptor beta chain was captured by sequencing in a study of T cell responses to AZD1222 COVID-19 vaccine. Whole-study results and caveats: Spike was spanned by vaccine-associated CD4 TCRs, with dominance at 160-218 and 743-854. Just a handful of AZD1222 recipients tested seropositive at baseline. Compared with day 0, the breadth and depth of the Spike-specific TCR repertoire rose significantly after two doses of AZD1222.

Concerning this clone: Its antigen is currently unknown.

Germline-derived CDR1 and CDR2 are MGHDK and SYGVNS. The CDR3 contains 15 residues. With 4 bases clipped from V and 7 bases from J, the junction kept 6 bases outside the gene matches. The protocol was immunoSEQ multiplex PCR, while the TCRdb copy is restricted to in-frame clones and leaves out a portion. The repertoire table contains about 140,000 clones. The chain combines TRBV25-1 with TRBJ1-4; 10 bases line up with TRBD1. The sample comprised peripheral blood. The TCR comes from an adult in good health. CDR3 protein: CASSVRTGGGEKLFF. The CDR3 DNA reads TGTGCCAGCAGTGTCCGGACAGGGGGAGGTGAAAAACTGTTTTTT. Together with reference TRBV25-1 and TRBJ1-4, the CDR3 gives the full variable domain: EADIYQTPRYLVIGTGKKITLECSQTMGHDKMYWYQQDPGMELHLIHYSYGVNSTEKGDLSSESTVSRIRTEHFPLTLESARPSHTSQYLCASSVRTGGGEKLFFGSGTQLSVL.